Listed below are T cell receptor beta chains from one sample, sequenced in a study of blood T cell repertoires in COVID-19. Clones were read by immunoSEQ multiplex PCR, and TCRdb kept only the in-frame ones, dropping some. The sample includes some 64,000 clones, 79% of them seen just once. Source material: peripheral blood. These TCRs come from an elderly woman with active or convalescent COVID-19. Both conserved end residues are part of each CDR3. A D gene is named only where the DNA matches it firmly. Size is stated for part of the rows, as once, few or many counts, or as a class when the clone is expanded.

cdr3_nt cdr3_aa d_call j_call clone_size v_call
TGTGCCAGCAGTGATAGAGGGAGCTCCTACGAGCAGTACTTC CASSDRGSSYEQYF NA TRBJ2-7 NA TRBV2
TGTGCCAGCAGCCAAGATCCGCAGGGGCTTGAGCAGTTCTTC CASSQDPQGLEQFF NA TRBJ2-1 NA TRBV3-1/TRBV3-2
TGCGCCAGCAGCTTTACAGGGGCCACTGAAGCTTTCTTT CASSFTGATEAFF TRBD1 TRBJ1-1 once TRBV5-1
TGTGCCAGCAGCCAAGATCGAGGAGCGAACACCGGGGAGCTGTTTTTT CASSQDRGANTGELFF NA TRBJ2-2 once TRBV3-1/TRBV3-2
TGTGCCAGCAGCCGAGGCGGGACAGGGGTGGGCGAGCAGTACTTC CASSRGGTGVGEQYF TRBD1 TRBJ2-7 NA TRBV3-1/TRBV3-2
TGTGCCAGCAGCCCTACAGGGGGCTCCTATAATTCACCCCTCCACTTT CASSPTGGSYNSPLHF TRBD1 TRBJ1-6 NA TRBV7-3
TGTGCCATCAGTGAGTCGACAGGGTCCGTTGGCTACACCTTC CAISESTGSVGYTF TRBD1 TRBJ1-2 once TRBV10-3
TGTGCCAGCAGTCCCACGACAGGGCTATACGGAAACACCATATATTTT CASSPTTGLYGNTIYF TRBD1 TRBJ1-3 NA TRBV6-6
TGTGCCAGCAGCTTGCTAGCGGGGGGCACCGGGGAGCTGTTTTTT CASSLLAGGTGELFF TRBD2 TRBJ2-2 NA TRBV11-1
TGTGCCAGCAGCTCACTAGGACAGGACTTCCAAGAGACCCAGTACTTC CASSSLGQDFQETQYF TRBD1 TRBJ2-5 NA TRBV7-9
TGTGCCAGCAGCTTAGCAGCGGGGGAGCGAGATACGCAGTATTTT CASSLAAGERDTQYF TRBD2 TRBJ2-3 once TRBV7-2
TGTGCCACCAGAAAACCAGGCCCCACTGAAGCTTTCTTT CATRKPGPTEAFF NA TRBJ1-1 few TRBV2
TGCGCCAGCAGCTTCCGACCCGAAGCAGGGCAGGAGACCCAGTACTTC CASSFRPEAGQETQYF NA TRBJ2-5 NA TRBV5-1
TGCGCCAGCAGCCGAGCTCGGATGGGACAGGGTTTGGAAAAACTGTTTTTT CASSRARMGQGLEKLFF TRBD1 TRBJ1-4 NA TRBV4-1
TGTGCCAGCAGCTTAGAGGGCAGGGGCGTGAACACTGAAGCTTTCTTT CASSLEGRGVNTEAFF NA TRBJ1-1 NA TRBV7-8
TGTGCCAGCAGCCAAGATCTCGCGGGGGGCCGAGCAGATACGCAGTATTTT CASSQDLAGGRADTQYF TRBD2 TRBJ2-3 once TRBV4-2
TGTGCCAGCAGCGTAGCTCTCCCTTTGGGGGGAACCCAAGAGACCCAGTACTTC CASSVALPLGGTQETQYF NA TRBJ2-5 NA TRBV9
TGTGCCAGCAGCTTGGATCTGAGAGGGCCCTCTGGAAACACCATATATTTT CASSLDLRGPSGNTIYF NA TRBJ1-3 NA TRBV5-5
TGTGCCAGTAGTCCCCGGAGACAGGGACGGAATGAGCAGTTCTTC CASSPRRQGRNEQFF TRBD1 TRBJ2-1 NA TRBV19
TGTGCCAGCAGCTTAGGGCTGGCGGGGGGAACAGATACGCAGTATTTT CASSLGLAGGTDTQYF TRBD2 TRBJ2-3 NA TRBV11-2
TGTGCCTGGGGGGGGGCCTATGAAGAGCAGTTCTTC CAWGGAYEEQFF NA TRBJ2-1 NA TRBV30
TGTGCCAGTGCTAGGGGCCCGGACAGTGAAGCTTTCTTT CASARGPDSEAFF NA TRBJ1-1 medium-sized TRBV6-6
TGCGCCAGCAGCCAAAATCCGGGACATAAGAACACTGAAGCTTTCTTT CASSQNPGHKNTEAFF NA TRBJ1-1 NA TRBV4-1
TGCGCCAGCAGCTTGGCCGCCTGGGAGCGGGGGTACCAAGAGACCCAGTACTTC CASSLAAWERGYQETQYF TRBD2 TRBJ2-5 NA TRBV5-1